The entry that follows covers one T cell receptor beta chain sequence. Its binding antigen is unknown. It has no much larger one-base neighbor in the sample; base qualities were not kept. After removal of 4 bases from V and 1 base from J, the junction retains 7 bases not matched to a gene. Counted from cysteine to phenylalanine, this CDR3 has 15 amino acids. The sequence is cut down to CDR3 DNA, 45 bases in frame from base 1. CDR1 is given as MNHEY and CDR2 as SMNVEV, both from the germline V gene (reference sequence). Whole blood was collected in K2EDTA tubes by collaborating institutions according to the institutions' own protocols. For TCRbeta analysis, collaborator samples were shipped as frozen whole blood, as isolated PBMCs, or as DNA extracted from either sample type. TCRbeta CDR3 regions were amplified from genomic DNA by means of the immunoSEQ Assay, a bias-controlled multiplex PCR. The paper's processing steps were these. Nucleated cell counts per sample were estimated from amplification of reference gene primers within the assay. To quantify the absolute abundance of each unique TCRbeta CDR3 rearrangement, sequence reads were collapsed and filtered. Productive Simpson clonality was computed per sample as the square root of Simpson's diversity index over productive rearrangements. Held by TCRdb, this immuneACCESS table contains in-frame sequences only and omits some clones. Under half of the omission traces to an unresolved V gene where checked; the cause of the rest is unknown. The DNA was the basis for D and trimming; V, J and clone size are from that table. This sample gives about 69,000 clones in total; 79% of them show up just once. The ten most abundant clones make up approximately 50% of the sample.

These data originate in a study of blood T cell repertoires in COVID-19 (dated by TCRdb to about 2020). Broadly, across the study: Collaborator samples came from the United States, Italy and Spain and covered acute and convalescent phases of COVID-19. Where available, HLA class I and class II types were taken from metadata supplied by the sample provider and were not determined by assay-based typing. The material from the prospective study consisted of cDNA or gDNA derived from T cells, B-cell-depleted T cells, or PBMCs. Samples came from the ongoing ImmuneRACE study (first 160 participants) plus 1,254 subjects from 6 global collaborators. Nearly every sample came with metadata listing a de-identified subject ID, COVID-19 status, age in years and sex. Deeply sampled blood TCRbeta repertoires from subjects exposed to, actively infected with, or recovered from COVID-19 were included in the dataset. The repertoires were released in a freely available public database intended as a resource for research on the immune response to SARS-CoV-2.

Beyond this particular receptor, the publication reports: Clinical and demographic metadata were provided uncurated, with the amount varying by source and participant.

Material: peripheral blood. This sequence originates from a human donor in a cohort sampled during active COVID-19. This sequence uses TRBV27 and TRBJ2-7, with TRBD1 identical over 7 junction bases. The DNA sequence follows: TGTGCCAGCAGTTCCACAGGGGTTGGGTCCTACGAGCAGTACTTC. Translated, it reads CASSSTGVGSYEQYF.